The 30 T cell receptor beta chains listed next were all sequenced from one sample in a study of T cells in Graves' hyperthyroidism and ophthalmopathy. The source material, RNA transcripts, was used to amplify TCR beta CDR3 regions. The primer set for the first-round RT-PCR of the TCR CDR3 was HTBI. Using its own MiXCR run on the multiplex PCR reads, TCRdb lists one record per CDR3 protein. The sample has about 37,000 distinct CDR3 sequences; approximately 52% are singletons. Source material: blood. Receptors originate from a man aged 40-49 years with Graves' ophthalmopathy.

For this clonotype: The final CDR3 position lacks the conserved phenylalanine or tryptophan, pointing to a likely read error. The limits of the CDR3 on the DNA are not certain, so only TCRdb's listed CDR3 is given. This chain joins TRBV20-1 and TRBJ1-3. 9 amino acids form the CDR3, both terminal residues included. Germline assignment: CDR1 DFQATT and CDR2 SNEGSKA (reference sequence). This CDR3 reads CSARDLLIP.

This clonotype is medium-sized (0.01 to 0.1%) in the sample. The chain links TRBV10-3 to TRBJ2-3; D is uncertain. The CDR3 runs to 14 residues. V lost 3 bases and J lost 4, with 11 bases in between. CDR1 and CDR2 (germline): ENHRY, SYGVKD. The CDR3, as DNA: TGTGCCATCAGTGAAGAGAATAGCCCAGATACGCAGTATTTT. It translates to CAISEENSPDTQYF.

This clonotype came up many times. The V and J genes are TRBV18 and TRBJ1-2; no firm D call. This CDR3 contains 16 residues. V dropped 0 bases and J dropped 3 bases, with 14 bases sitting between them. Germline V gives CDR1 KGHSH, CDR2 LQKENI. CDR3 coding DNA: TGTGCCAGCTCACCACCCAACCACCCACGGGACTATGGCTACACCTTC. This gives the protein CASSPPNHPRDYGYTF.

V and J are TRBV20-1 and TRBJ1-4; D is ambiguous. The CDR3 covers 14 residues. The V gene lost 0 bases and the J gene lost 5 bases, with 10 bases spanning the gap. Per germline, CDR1 DFQATT and CDR2 SNEGSKA (reference sequence). The CDR3 protein is CSARDGRENEKLFF. In DNA form, the CDR3 reads TGCAGTGCTAGAGATGGGAGAGAAAATGAAAAACTGTTTTTT.

This clonotype was recorded at least ten times. The chain combines TRBV24-1 with TRBJ2-3; TRBD2 agrees at 8 bases. V dropped 4 bases and J dropped 2; count of bases not matched to a gene: 7. Germline V gene lookup returns CDR1 KGHDR and CDR2 SFDVKD. The CDR3 loop spans 16 amino acids. CDR3 sequence (DNA): TGTGCCACCAGTGACCGGGGGCGGGGGGACACAGATACGCAGTATTTT. Its protein is CATSDRGRGDTDTQYF.

This clonotype was counted ten times or more. V usage is TRBV3-1 and J usage is TRBJ2-5, with D possibly matching TRBD1 (5 bases). The CDR3 is 15 amino acids. Germline CDR1 LGHDT, CDR2 YNNKEL (reference sequence). Trimming took off 2 bases at V and 2 bases at J, with 12 bases between the two ends. DNA of the CDR3: TGTGCCAGCAGCCAACGACGGCAGGGACAAGAGACCCAGTACTTC. Its translation is CASSQRRQGQETQYF.

There are many counts of this clonotype. V gene TRBV4-1 combines with J gene TRBJ1-5; D is possibly TRBD1 (6 bases). CDR1 and CDR2 (germline): MGHRA, YSYEKL. V shed 3 bases and J shed 5 bases, with 11 bases lying between them. This CDR3 comprises 14 residues. CDR3: CASSQEQGYQPQHF. CDR3 coding DNA: TGCGCCAGCAGCCAGGAACAGGGATATCAGCCCCAGCATTTT.

The rearrangement uses TRBV29-1 and TRBJ2-1; 10 nucleotides line up with TRBD2. V gave up 4 bases and J gave up 6 bases; unmatched junction bases: 9. This CDR3 is built from 15 residues. CDR1 and CDR2 from the germline V gene are SQVTM and ANQGSEA. In DNA form, the CDR3 reads TGCAGCGTTGTGGCGGGACTAGCGATCACCAATGAGCAGTTCTTC. Translated, it gives CSVVAGLAITNEQFF.

This clonotype showed up many times. The chain joins TRBV4-1 to TRBJ2-5, with 8 bases matching TRBD2. Per germline, CDR1 MGHRA and CDR2 YSYEKL. Trimming removed 3 bases from V and 5 bases from J; junction bases left unmatched: 8. This CDR3 has 15 residues. The CDR3 protein is CASSHPGTSKETQYF. Here the CDR3 DNA reads TGCGCCAGCAGCCACCCCGGGACTAGTAAGGAGACCCAGTACTTC.

Within the sample, this clonotype is medium-sized. The CDR3 here is CASSFQGASGELFF. CDR3 nucleotide sequence: TGTGCCAGCAGCTTTCAGGGAGCGTCCGGGGAGCTGTTTTTT. The genes are TRBV7-2 and TRBJ2-2; D may correspond to TRBD1 or TRBD2 (5 bases each). CDR3 length: 14 residues. Germline V gives CDR1 SGHTA, CDR2 FQGNSA. Trimming stripped 3 bases from V and 6 bases from J, with 11 bases between. The full variable domain, with the rest looked up from reference TRBV7-2 and TRBJ2-2, is GAGVSQSPSNKVTEKGKDVELRCDPISGHTALYWYRQSLGQGLEFLIYFQGNSAPDKSGLPSDRFSAERTGGSVSTLTIQRTQQEDSAVYLCASSFQGASGELFFGEGSRLTVL.

This clonotype was observed many times. The chain links TRBV7-9 to TRBJ2-2; D ambiguous. The germline V gene encodes CDR1 SEHNR and CDR2 FQNEAQ (reference sequence). The CDR3 totals 12 residues. V was pared by 0 bases and J by 9 bases, with 5 bases between. The CDR3 nucleotides read TGTGCCAGCAGCTTAGCGGACCGGGAGCTGTTTTTT. Its protein is CASSLADRELFF.

This clonotype was counted many times. CDR3 region: CASSEAGSEAFF. The CDR3 DNA sequence: TGTGCCAGCAGCGAAGCGGGCTCCGAAGCTTTCTTT. This chain uses TRBV27 with TRBJ1-1; D not certain. V lost 6 bases and J 8 bases, leaving 13 bases between the germline ends. Per germline, CDR1 MNHEY and CDR2 SMNVEV (reference sequence). The CDR3 covers 12 residues.

The J gene is TRBJ2-3, the V gene TRBV24-1; D is unresolved. Germline V CDR1 and CDR2: KGHDR, SFDVKD. Trimming took 0 bases from V and 2 from J, leaving 8 bases between them. CDR3 length: 15 residues. The chain's CDR3 is CATSDLPDSTDTQYF. In nucleotides, the CDR3 is TGTGCCACCAGTGATTTGCCAGACTCCACAGATACGCAGTATTTT.

As for this clonotype: An end of the junction does not agree with germline; a read error may underlie this. V usage is TRBV12-3 or TRBV12-4 and J usage is TRBJ2-7; TRBD1 agrees at 9 bases. CDR3 length: 14 amino acids. CDR3 nucleotide sequence: TGTGCCAGCAGTCCGACAGGGGGACTCTACGAGCAGTACTTT. Translating gives CASSPTGGLYEQYF.

This clonotype has just one count. The chain couples TRBV19 to TRBJ2-2, with 13 bases matching TRBD2. The CDR3 is 17 amino acids. V lost 4 bases and J lost 3; bases outside the gene matches: 5. Germline V lookup: CDR1 LNHDA, CDR2 SQIVND (reference sequence). The CDR3 loop reads CASSRRLAGGDTGELFF. CDR3 nucleotides: TGTGCCAGTAGTAGGCGACTAGCGGGGGGTGACACCGGGGAGCTGTTTTTT. Full variable domain (remainder filled in from reference TRBV19 and TRBJ2-2): DGGITQSPKYLFRKEGQNVTLSCEQNLNHDAMYWYRQDPGQGLRLIYYSQIVNDFQKGDIAEGYSVSREKKESFPLTVTSAQKNPTAFYLCASSRRLAGGDTGELFFGEGSRLTVL.

CDR3 region: CASSLEGTQETQYF. For the CDR3, the DNA is TGCGCCAGCAGCTTGGAGGGGACCCAAGAGACCCAGTACTTC. The V gene is TRBV5-1, the J gene TRBJ2-5; either TRBD1 or TRBD2 may supply D (5 bases each). CDR3 length: 14 residues. From germline, CDR1 is SGHRS and CDR2 YFSETQ. The ends were cut back, 0 bases at V and 1 base at J, with 7 bases in the middle.

The chain recombines TRBV19 with TRBJ2-7; D perhaps matches TRBD2 (5 bases). From germline, CDR1 is LNHDA and CDR2 SQIVND (reference sequence). This CDR3 region has 12 residues. The germline V and J ends were trimmed by 6 bases and 4 bases, with 10 bases remaining between them. CDR3 DNA: TGTGCCAGTAGCTTCAGAGGGTACGAGCAGTACTTC. Translated, it gives CASSFRGYEQYF.

The gene calls are TRBV11-3 and TRBJ2-3; tentatively, D is TRBD2 (6 bases). The germline V gene encodes CDR1 SGHNT and CDR2 YENEEA. The CDR3 runs to 14 residues. Trimming cost V 8 bases and J 6 bases, with 18 bases left between them. CDR3 DNA: TGTGCCAGCGGCCCCGAGGGGAGGTCGGATACGCAGTATTTT. It codes for CASGPEGRSDTQYF.

On this clonotype itself: Given the absence of the conserved phenylalanine or tryptophan at the CDR3 end, a read error is likely. This chain connects TRBV7-7 to TRBJ2-1, with TRBD1 matching 7 bases. CDR3 size: 14 residues. Germline CDR1 reads SSHAT; CDR2 reads FNYEAQ (reference sequence). CDR3 coding DNA: TGTGCTAGCAGCGCCCGACAGGGTAGCAATGGGCAGTTCCTC. This translates into CASSARQGSNGQFL.

The table lists this clonotype with many counts. J is TRBJ2-1 and V is TRBV6-4; either TRBD1 or TRBD2 may fit D (5 bases each). Trimming removed 5 bases at V and 9 bases at J, with 14 bases between. This CDR3 has 13 amino acids. CDR1 is MRHNA and CDR2 is SNTAGT in the germline V gene. CDR3 bases: TGTGCCAGCAGTCTGGGTTCAGGGAGTGAGCAGTTCTTC. Its protein is CASSLGSGSEQFF.

This clonotype appeared a single time. The chain is built from TRBV2 and TRBJ2-2; TRBD1 agrees at 10 bases. V trimming: 6 bases; J trimming: 7 bases; junction bases outside the gene matches: 11. The germline V gene encodes CDR1 SNHLY and CDR2 FYNNEI. The CDR3 loop spans 16 amino acids. The CDR3, as DNA: TGTGCCAGCAGCGACAGGGGGCGAAGTGGGAGCGGGGAGCTGTTTTTT. Amino acids: CASSDRGRSGSGELFF.

In this sample, this clonotype turned up many times. The chain carries TRBV27 and TRBJ2-6; D unresolved. Germline V lookup: CDR1 MNHEY, CDR2 SMNVEV (reference sequence). Trimming stripped 3 bases from V and 3 bases from J, with 6 bases between. This CDR3 contains 14 residues. The CDR3 nucleotides are TGTGCCAGCAGTTTGCAAGGTGGGGCCAACGTCCTGACTTTC. Protein product: CASSLQGGANVLTF.

In this sample, this clonotype is medium-sized. This chain connects TRBV29-1 to TRBJ1-2, with TRBD1 matching 7 bases. CDR3 size: 13 residues. V gave up 6 bases and J gave up 2 bases; unmatched junction bases: 6. Germline lookup yields CDR1 SQVTM and CDR2 ANQGSEA. As DNA, the CDR3 is TGCAGCGTGTCGGACAGGTTCAACTATGGCTACACCTTC. Translating it yields CSVSDRFNYGYTF. Full variable domain (rest looked up from reference TRBV29-1 and TRBJ1-2): SAVISQKPSRDICQRGTSLTIQCQVDSQVTMMFWYRQQPGQSLTLIATANQGSEATYESGFVIDKFPISRPNLTFSTLTVSNMSPEDSSIYLCSVSDRFNYGYTFGSGTRLTVV.

This clonotype was detected once. The chain recombines TRBV20-1 with TRBJ2-7, with D hard to call. V lost 0 bases and J 6 bases, leaving 6 bases between the germline ends. CDR1 DFQATT and CDR2 SNEGSKA come from the germline V gene (reference sequence). The CDR3 covers 11 residues. CDR3 DNA sequence: TGCAGTGCTAGAGAGTCGGGCGAGCAGTACTTC. This sequence encodes CSARESGEQYF.

By share, this clonotype ranks as medium-sized. The chain links TRBV29-1 to TRBJ2-1; D may match TRBD1 or TRBD2 (5 bases each). This CDR3 contains 14 residues. Trimming left V 7 bases short and J 2 bases short, with 15 bases between. Germline values: CDR1 SQVTM, CDR2 ANQGSEA. The CDR3 DNA sequence: TGCAGCGCTAGAAGGGACCCGACCTACAATGAGCAGTTCTTC. This translates into CSARRDPTYNEQFF.

The chain is built from TRBV7-2 and TRBJ1-5; 12 bases match TRBD1. CDR1 and CDR2 from the germline V gene are SGHTA and FQGNSA. The CDR3 covers 12 residues. The J segment lost 13 bases and the V segment lost 3 bases, leaving 1 base of the junction unmatched. The CDR3 nucleotides are TGTGCCAGCAGCTTGGGACAGGGGGCTCAGCATTTT. Amino acids: CASSLGQGAQHF.

In regard to this clonotype: Germline is not matched at one junction end, which may reflect a read error. The gene calls are TRBV24-1 and TRBJ2-1; D is perhaps TRBD1 or TRBD2 (5 bases each). Germline V gives CDR1 KGHDR, CDR2 SFDVKD. The CDR3 totals 18 residues. Here the CDR3 reads CATSDTAGEGRGNNEQFF. The CDR3 bases are TGCGCCACCAGTGACACAGCCGGCGAGGGACGAGGTAACAATGAGCAGTTCTTC.

This clonotype was counted ten times or more. The rearrangement joins TRBV5-1 to TRBJ1-1, with unresolved D. Trimming took off 7 bases at V and 0 bases at J, with 10 bases between the two ends. This CDR3 has 13 amino acids. Germline V lookup: CDR1 SGHRS, CDR2 YFSETQ. The CDR3 reads CASRGSMNTEAFF. As DNA, the CDR3 is TGCGCCAGCCGGGGATCAATGAACACTGAAGCTTTCTTT.

V and J are TRBV20-1 and TRBJ2-5; 8 bases line up with TRBD1. The germline V gene has CDR1 DFQATT and CDR2 SNEGSKA (reference sequence). The CDR3 length is 13 residues. Trimming at V came to 5 bases and at J to 4 bases, leaving 6 bases not matched to a gene. DNA for the CDR3: TGCAGTGCTCCAATACAGGGGGGAGAGACCCAGTACTTC. Encoded protein: CSAPIQGGETQYF.

The genes are TRBV7-9 and TRBJ1-6; maybe TRBD1 (6 bases). This CDR3 has 16 residues. Germline V gene data show CDR1 as SEHNR and CDR2 as FQNEAQ (reference sequence). The germline V and J ends were trimmed by 7 bases and 4 bases, with 17 bases remaining between them. CDR3: CASTKGTGSYNSPLHF. CDR3 sequence (DNA): TGTGCCAGCACCAAAGGAACAGGGTCGTATAATTCACCCCTCCACTTT.